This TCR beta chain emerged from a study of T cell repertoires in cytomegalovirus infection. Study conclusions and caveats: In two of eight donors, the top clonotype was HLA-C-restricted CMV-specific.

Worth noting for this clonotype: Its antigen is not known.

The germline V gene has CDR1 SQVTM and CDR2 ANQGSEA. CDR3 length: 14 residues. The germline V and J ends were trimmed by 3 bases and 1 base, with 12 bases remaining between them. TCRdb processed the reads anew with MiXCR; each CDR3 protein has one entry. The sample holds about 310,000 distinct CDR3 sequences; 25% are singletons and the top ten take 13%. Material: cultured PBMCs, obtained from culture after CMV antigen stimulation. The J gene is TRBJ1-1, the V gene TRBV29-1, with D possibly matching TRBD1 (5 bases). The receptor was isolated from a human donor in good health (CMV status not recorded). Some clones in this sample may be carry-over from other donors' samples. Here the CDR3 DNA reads TGCAGCGTTGAGGTATGGGGCGGGAACACTGAAGCTTTCTTT. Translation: CSVEVWGGNTEAFF.